Detailed here is one T cell receptor (beta chain). Its antigen is undetermined. The data derive from a study of shared clonotypes between healthy human individuals. Study findings and constraints: Rarefaction analysis demonstrated incomplete sorted-subset sequencing notwithstanding large depth. Of the naive CD4 clonotypes, roughly 5.2% were shared across a handful of donors.

The repertoire was sequenced with immunoSEQ multiplex PCR; TCRdb's copy has only in-frame clones and lacks some. The sample holds some 1 million clones, roughly 75% seen once. V dropped 2 bases and J dropped 3 bases, with 13 bases sitting between them. Looked up from germline, CDR1 is MDHEN and CDR2 is SYDVKM. The CDR3 has 15 amino acids. All of the donors resided in Nashville, Tennessee, and each was a Caucasian adult. The V gene is TRBV28, the J gene TRBJ1-1; D remains unclear. The clonotype comes from a man aged 18 to 30 in good health. The sample comprised memory CD4+ T cells sorted from blood. Stated subset: CD45RA-negative fraction. CDR3 region: CASSLPTGPHTEAFF. The DNA of the CDR3 is TGTGCCAGCAGTTTACCCACGGGCCCCCACACTGAAGCTTTCTTT. Together with reference TRBV28 and TRBJ1-1, the CDR3 gives the full variable domain: DVKVTQSSRYLVKRTGEKVFLECVQDMDHENMFWYRQDPGLGLRLIYFSYDVKMKEKGDIPEGYSVSREKKERFSLILESASTNQTSMYLCASSLPTGPHTEAFFGQGTRLTVV.